The rows below give T cell receptor beta chains drawn from one sample of a study of circulating CD8 cells and anti-PD-1 response in melanoma. TCRdb reprocessed the reads via MiXCR and lists one record per CDR3 protein. The table lists 900 or so distinct CDR3 sequences, 7.7% of them singletons. Source: CD8+ T cells from PBMCs, taken at baseline or after one month of anti-PD-1 therapy (not recorded which). Receptors originate from a human donor with melanoma. CDR3s include the opening cysteine and the closing phenylalanine or tryptophan. The order of the fields is CDR3 protein, CDR3 DNA, V gene, clone size, J gene, D gene. A D gene is named only where the DNA matches it firmly. The size field is filled for only some rows; it gives once, few, many or a size class.

CASSFMGGLGNSPLHF	TGTGCCAGCAGTTTTATGGGAGGGCTAGGTAATTCACCCCTCCACTTT	TRBV28	NA	TRBJ1-6	NA
CASSFVGVSQYF	TGTGCCAGCAGCTTCGTCGGGGTGAGCCAGTACTTC	TRBV5-4	medium-sized	TRBJ2-5	NA
CASGAGAHYEQYF	TGTGCCAGCGGGGCAGGCGCGCACTACGAGCAGTACTTC	TRBV6-5	medium-sized	TRBJ2-7	NA
CASSELLGANEQFF	TGTGCCAGCAGTGAACTTTTGGGGGCCAATGAGCAGTTCTTC	TRBV25-1	large	TRBJ2-1	NA
CASSQDGESYEQYF	TGCGCCAGCAGCCAAGATGGGGAGTCCTACGAGCAGTACTTC	TRBV7-2	once	TRBJ2-7	NA
CASSFRSHWADTQYF	TGTGCCAGCAGCTTTAGGTCCCATTGGGCAGATACGCAGTATTTT	TRBV13	large	TRBJ2-3	NA
CAGGSGNTDTQYF	TGTGCCGGAGGGAGCGGAAACACAGATACGCAGTATTTT	TRBV25-1	large	TRBJ2-3	NA
CSVVASRGAHRNIQYF	TGCAGCGTTGTTGCCTCACGAGGGGCCCACCGGAACATTCAGTACTTC	TRBV29-1	large	TRBJ2-4	NA
CASSRGISYNEQFF	TGTGCCAGTAGTAGAGGGATCTCCTACAATGAGCAGTTCTTC	TRBV19	NA	TRBJ2-1	NA
CSARDPLAGGLDTQYF	TGCAGTGCTAGAGATCCCCTAGCGGGGGGGCTAGATACGCAGTATTTT	TRBV20-1	large	TRBJ2-3	TRBD2
CASSSRRYEQYF	TGTGCCAGCAGTAGCCGGAGGTACGAGCAGTACTTC	TRBV28	large	TRBJ2-7	NA
CASSRDPGRGYEQYF	TGTGCCAGTAGTCGCGACCCGGGCAGAGGGTACGAGCAGTACTTC	TRBV19	large	TRBJ2-7	NA
CASSVVGHNEQFF	TGTGCCAGCAGCGTAGTGGGGCACAATGAGCAGTTCTTC	TRBV9	medium-sized	TRBJ2-1	NA
CASWEREMNTEAFF	TGTGCCAGCTGGGAAAGGGAAATGAACACTGAAGCTTTCTTT	TRBV27	medium-sized	TRBJ1-1	NA
CASSERRGLNIQYF	TGTGCCAGCAGTGAACGGCGGGGACTTAACATTCAGTACTTC	TRBV2	NA	TRBJ2-4	NA
CASSLTASGDTQYF	TGTGCCAGCAGCTTAACGGCTAGCGGGGATACGCAGTATTTT	TRBV11-2	medium-sized	TRBJ2-3	TRBD2
CASRGQNEQYF	TGTGCCAGCAGGGGTCAAAACGAGCAGTACTTC	TRBV27	medium-sized	TRBJ2-7	NA
CASSPLRLLAGGPPNTGELFF	TGTGCCAGCAGCCCCTTAAGGTTGCTAGCGGGGGGGCCCCCGAACACCGGGGAGCTGTTTTTT	TRBV3-1	medium-sized	TRBJ2-2	TRBD2
CASSLEGEGVYEQYF	TGTGCCAGCAGTTTGGAAGGGGAAGGAGTCTACGAGCAGTACTTC	TRBV28	medium-sized	TRBJ2-7	NA
CASGLGTVANYGYTF	TGTGCCAGCGGCTTGGGGACAGTCGCTAACTATGGCTACACCTTC	TRBV7-2	medium-sized	TRBJ1-2	TRBD1
CASSLEGLETVAYEQYF	TGTGCCAGCAGCTTGGAAGGTCTGGAGACAGTGGCCTACGAGCAGTACTTC	TRBV7-2	medium-sized	TRBJ2-7	NA
CASSKLTGYTEAFF	TGTGCCAGCAGCAAGCTGACAGGGTACACTGAAGCTTTCTTT	TRBV25-1	medium-sized	TRBJ1-1	TRBD1
CASGRTGGNEQFF	TGTGCCAGCGGGCGGACGGGAGGGAATGAGCAGTTCTTC	TRBV12-3/TRBV12-4	few	TRBJ2-1	TRBD2
CASSQRTGSGYSPLHF	TGTGCCAGCAGCCAACGGACAGGGAGTGGTTATTCGCCCCTCCACTTT	TRBV14	NA	TRBJ1-6	TRBD1
CASSVGHRGSYNEQFF	TGTGCCAGCAGTGTGGGACACCGAGGCTCCTACAATGAGCAGTTCTTC	TRBV6-1	medium-sized	TRBJ2-1	NA
CASSQGVAKNIQYF	TGTGCCAGCAGCCAGGGGGTGGCCAAAAACATTCAGTACTTC	TRBV6-6	medium-sized	TRBJ2-4	TRBD1
CASVGFMNTEAFF	TGTGCCAGCGTGGGATTCATGAACACTGAAGCTTTCTTT	TRBV25-1	medium-sized	TRBJ1-1	NA
CASSYGENYGYTF	TGTGCCAGCAGTTATGGAGAGAACTATGGCTACACCTTC	TRBV27	large	TRBJ1-2	NA
CASSHRQGPSYEQYF	TGTGCCAGCAGCCACCGACAGGGGCCCTCCTACGAGCAGTACTTC	TRBV7-8	large	TRBJ2-7	TRBD1
CASSFVRGYTGELFF	TGTGCCAGCAGCTTTGTCCGGGGGTACACCGGGGAGCTGTTTTTT	TRBV11-2	medium-sized	TRBJ2-2	NA
CASSHGFAYEQYF	TGTGCCAGCAGCCACGGTTTTGCCTACGAGCAGTACTTC	TRBV3-1	medium-sized	TRBJ2-7	NA
CASSDRVGLYTGELFF	TGTGCCAGCAGTGATCGAGTGGGACTTTACACCGGGGAGCTGTTTTTT	TRBV25-1	medium-sized	TRBJ2-2	NA
CASSHRQRPSYEQHF	TGTGCCAGCAGCCACCGACAGAGGCCCTCCTACGAGCAGCACTTC	TRBV7-8	NA	TRBJ2-7	NA
CASARTPLGNQPQHF	TGTGCCAGCGCCCGGACTCCCCTGGGCAATCAGCCCCAGCATTTT	TRBV27	medium-sized	TRBJ1-5	NA
CASSTLYRGGEEPQHF	TGTGCCAGTAGTACCCTCTACAGGGGAGGAGAAGAGCCCCAGCATTTT	TRBV9	NA	TRBJ1-5	TRBD1
CASRHGNGELFF	TGTGCCAGCAGACATGGTAACGGGGAGCTGTTTTTT	TRBV27	medium-sized	TRBJ2-2	NA
CASSHQTGPGYEQYF	TGCGCCAGCAGCCACCAGACAGGGCCTGGCTACGAGCAGTACTTC	TRBV4-1	NA	TRBJ2-7	TRBD1
CASTLGGEEKLFF	TGCGCCAGCACCCTTGGGGGGGAAGAAAAACTGTTTTTT	TRBV4-1	medium-sized	TRBJ1-4	NA
CASRRDRGFTEAFF	TGTGCCAGTAGAAGGGACAGGGGATTCACTGAAGCTTTCTTT	TRBV19	medium-sized	TRBJ1-1	TRBD1
CASLAPGTGTDTQYF	TGTGCCAGCCTGGCCCCCGGGACCGGCACAGATACGCAGTATTTT	TRBV28	large	TRBJ2-3	NA
CASRDSLGNIQYF	TGTGCCAGTAGGGACAGCCTGGGAAACATTCAGTACTTC	TRBV19	large	TRBJ2-4	NA
CASSLVPPGRSGTDTQYF	TGTGCCAGCAGTTTAGTACCCCCGGGGAGGAGCGGCACAGATACGCAGTATTTT	TRBV28	large	TRBJ2-3	NA
CASSPGTATNEKLFF	TGTGCCAGTAGCCCCGGCACCGCAACTAATGAAAAACTGTTTTTT	TRBV19	NA	TRBJ1-4	NA
CASSYWAGEQYF	TGTGCCAGCAGTTACTGGGCGGGGGAGCAGTACTTC	TRBV6-2/TRBV6-3	medium-sized	TRBJ2-7	NA
CASKVAGWTGELFF	TGTGCCAGTAAAGTTGCGGGGTGGACCGGGGAGCTGTTTTTT	TRBV19	medium-sized	TRBJ2-2	NA